This section outlines one T cell receptor beta chain sequence together with its context. Its antigen is still unknown. This specimen belongs to a study of shared clonotypes between healthy human individuals. At the level of the study: CD4 naive cells filled three plates per donor, CD4 memory three, CD8 naive two and CD8 memory one.

V lost 4 bases and J lost 1, with 10 bases in between. Germline CDR1 and CDR2: LGHNA and YNFKEQ. This CDR3 is 14 amino acids long. None of the donors, who were healthy HIV-negative adults, had recently had acute infections or vaccinations. Study conclusions and caveats: Non-shared clonotypes showed lower generation probabilities than clonotypes common to all four donors.

Assay: immunoSEQ multiplex PCR; the TCRdb copy retains only in-frame clones and omits some. The sample shows about 2 million clones, about 95% of them seen only once. Sequenced sample: naive CD4+ T cells sorted from blood. Subset noted: CD45RA+ positively selected. The clonotype originates from a man aged 18 to 35 in good health. The chain employs TRBV4-2 and TRBJ2-5; D gene ambiguous. CDR3 region: CASSRTGSQETQYF. CDR3 nucleotide sequence: TGTGCCAGCAGCCGAACCGGCAGCCAAGAGACCCAGTACTTC.